Below are 13 T cell receptor beta chains sequenced from a single sample in a study of blood T cell repertoires in COVID-19. Profiling relied on immunoSEQ multiplex PCR, and the TCRdb table lists in-frame clones only, not all of them. The table lists 200,000 or so clones, over 75% of them singletons. Sequencing was carried out using peripheral blood. The receptors stem from a man older than 75 with acute or convalescent COVID-19.

This rearrangement joins TRBV30 to TRBJ2-1; 11 nucleotides line up with TRBD2. V shed 0 bases, J shed 8 bases, and the junction held 6 bases outside the gene matches. The CDR3 sequence is 15 residues long. Germline CDR1 is GTSNPN and CDR2 is SVGIG (reference sequence). CDR3 amino acids: CAWSVHSGRAHEQFF. CDR3 DNA: TGTGCCTGGAGTGTACATAGCGGGAGGGCTCATGAGCAGTTCTTC.

This clone was observed a few times. The genes are TRBV9 and TRBJ2-5; 10 positions match TRBD1. Germline lookup yields CDR1 SGDLS and CDR2 YYNGEE. The CDR3 sequence is 13 residues long. V lost 4 bases to trimming and J lost 7 bases; unmatched junction nucleotides: 4. DNA of the CDR3: TGTGCCAGCAGCCCGGACAGGGGGGGGACCCAGTACTTC. Protein product: CASSPDRGGTQYF. Using reference TRBV9 and TRBJ2-5 for the parts outside the CDR3, the full variable domain is DSGVTQTPKHLITATGQRVTLRCSPRSGDLSVYWYQQSLDQGLQFLIQYYNGEERAKGNILERFSAQQFPDLHSELNLSSLELGDSALYFCASSPDRGGTQYFGPGTRLLVL.

The CDR3 loop reads CASSPGREGPDTQYF. The CDR3 DNA follows: TGTGCCAGCAGCCCTGGACGGGAGGGCCCAGATACGCAGTATTTT. V gene TRBV7-3 combines with J gene TRBJ2-3; the match to TRBD2 covers 8 bases. This CDR3 is 15 amino acids long. Per germline, CDR1 SGHTA and CDR2 FQGTGA. After removal of 5 bases from V and 4 bases from J, the junction contained 8 bases not matched to a gene.

This chain links TRBV24-1 with TRBJ1-2, with D unclear. The CDR3 runs 13 residues. Germline V gives CDR1 KGHDR, CDR2 SFDVKD. V was shortened by 1 base and J by 6 bases, with 8 bases between the two germline ends. CDR3 region: CATSDFSGDGYTF. DNA for the CDR3: TGTGCCACCAGTGATTTTAGCGGCGATGGCTACACCTTC.

The gene calls are TRBV10-1 and TRBJ2-1; the match to TRBD1 covers 7 bases. From germline, CDR1 is WNHNN and CDR2 SYGVQD (reference sequence). The V segment lost 3 bases and the J segment 13 bases; nucleotides outside the gene matches: 3. The CDR3 is made up of 11 amino acids. CDR3 region: CASSDAGGQFF. CDR3 sequence (DNA): TGCGCCAGCAGTGACGCAGGGGGTCAGTTCTTC.

This clone occurred a few times. The J gene is TRBJ2-2, the V gene TRBV10-1, with a tentative D call TRBD2 (6 bases). The ends were cut back, 4 bases at V and 2 bases at J, with 17 bases in the middle. The V gene's germline CDR1 is WNHNN and CDR2 SYGVQD (reference sequence). This CDR3 has 17 residues. This CDR3 is CASSAAGPRPNTGELFF. DNA of the CDR3: TGCGCCAGCAGTGCAGCGGGCCCTAGACCCAACACCGGGGAGCTGTTTTTT.

The chain joins TRBV10-2 to TRBJ1-2; D might be TRBD1 (5 bases). Per germline, CDR1 WSHSY and CDR2 SAAADI. The CDR3 runs to 15 residues. Trimming pared 3 bases from V and 2 bases from J, leaving 13 bases between. The CDR3: CASSDQGSPNYGYTF. CDR3 in DNA: TGCGCCAGCAGTGACCAGGGTTCTCCAAACTATGGCTACACCTTC.

The chain carries TRBV10-3 and TRBJ2-1; tentative D call: TRBD1 (6 bases). The CDR3 has 16 residues. CDR1 and CDR2 from the germline V gene are ENHRY and SYGVKD. V shed 8 bases and J shed 3 bases, with 20 bases lying between them. CDR3 nucleotide sequence: TGTGCCATCGCAGAGGGGGTAAGCTACTACTACAATGAGCAGTTCTTC. Protein sequence: CAIAEGVSYYYNEQFF.

This chain connects TRBV5-1 to TRBJ2-1; TRBD2 matches 10 bases. V lost 4 bases to trimming and J lost 6 bases; unmatched junction nucleotides: 13. Germline loops: CDR1 SGHRS, CDR2 YFSETQ. The CDR3 is made up of 17 amino acids. CDR3 nucleotides: TGCGCCAGCAGCATGGGGACGGGACTAGCGTTGTTCAATGAGCAGTTCTTC. As protein: CASSMGTGLALFNEQFF.

The V and J genes are TRBV6-6 and TRBJ2-7, with D perhaps TRBD2 (5 bases). This CDR3 has 15 residues. Trimming removed 5 bases from V and 0 bases from J, with 14 bases in between. The germline CDR1 and CDR2 sequences are MNHNY and SVGAGI (reference sequence). Here the CDR3 reads CASSPSLSLSYEQYF. For the CDR3, the DNA is TGTGCCAGCAGTCCTAGCCTATCTCTCTCCTACGAGCAGTACTTC.

The chain combines TRBV12-3 or TRBV12-4 with TRBJ1-2, with TRBD1 as a possible D gene (6 bases). The CDR3 loop spans 12 amino acids. V lost 6 bases to trimming and J lost 7 bases, with 12 bases between them. The CDR3 is CASRGTGFGYTF. CDR3 sequence (DNA): TGTGCCAGCAGAGGTACAGGGTTTGGCTACACCTTC.

This chain joins TRBV7-9 and TRBJ2-7; D unresolved. Germline V lookup: CDR1 SEHNR, CDR2 FQNEAQ (reference sequence). CDR3 length equals 13 residues. The germline V and J ends were trimmed by 8 bases and 3 bases, with 14 bases remaining between them. The CDR3 is CASSTGDRYEQYF. The CDR3 nucleotides read TGTGCCAGCTCTACCGGTGATCGCTACGAGCAGTACTTC.

This clone was counted a single time. The rearrangement uses TRBV11-2 and TRBJ1-1; 7 bases agree with TRBD1. Germline-derived CDR1 and CDR2 are SGHAT and FQNNGV. CDR3 length equals 14 residues. The ends lost 3 bases at V and 5 bases at J; junction bases unmatched: 6. This CDR3 is CASSLQQGRTEAFF. The CDR3 bases are TGTGCCAGCAGCTTGCAACAGGGGCGAACTGAAGCTTTCTTT.